This TCR beta chain was captured in a study of T cell responses to AZD1222 COVID-19 vaccine (dated by TCRdb to the early 2020s). At the level of the whole study: AZD1222 recipients whose second dose came at about 4 weeks and those whose second dose came at about 12 weeks were combined into one group, since spike-specific TCR depth and breadth did not differ between the two schedules. Enrollment into the trials was organized by age into subgroups of 18-55, 56-69 and 70-plus years, and those subgroups contained roughly 150, 30 and 60 TCR-sequenced participants, respectively. TCR sequencing was performed for some 250 trial participants, of whom around 210 were given two doses of AZD1222 and some 26 were given two doses of MenACWY control vaccine.

With respect to this clone: The clone's antigen remains unknown. Per-nucleotide qualities are absent, and no much larger clonotype sits a single base away.

Via the germline V gene (reference sequence), CDR1 is MNHEY and CDR2 SMNVEV. The cysteine opens and the phenylalanine closes a CDR3 of 15 amino acids. The retained sequence is limited to the CDR3, 45 bases, with the frame set at the first base. Relative to germline, V is 7 bases shorter and J is 0 bases shorter, with 15 bases between their ends. The CDR3 regions of human TCRbeta chains were analyzed by immunosequencing. As for how the authors treated the data: Repertoire TCRs were matched against a reference library of SARS-CoV-2-specific TCRs generated with the MIRA antigen-specificity platform. Breadth meant the fraction of unique TCRs that were SARS-CoV-2-associated, whereas depth meant the fraction of total T cells that were SARS-CoV-2-associated. Using the MIRA data, each spike-specific TCR was assigned both to the spike region to which the TCR was reactive and to a CD4 or CD8 class. Log10-transformed breadth and depth values were compared by one-way ANOVA with Sidak's multiple comparisons tests. TCRdb provides this immuneACCESS table in a form limited to in-frame rearrangements. Some clones are lacking; in checked studies, under half of them reflect an unresolved V gene, and why the rest are absent is not known. That table gives V, J and clone size, and the DNA gave D and trimming. This sample has some 120,000 clones in its table, and 91% of those were observed once. Approximately 3% of the sample comes from the top ten.

Broader findings and caveats from the paper: Epitopes outside the regions mutated in the B.1.351 and B.1.1.7 variants were reportedly recognized by nearly half of the unique spike-specific TCRs. Participants were mostly white British and included more females than males, and it was suggested by the authors that clonal diversity may have been underestimated. After two AZD1222 doses, both the breadth and the depth of spike-specific TCRs were significantly higher than at day 0 and than in MenACWY recipients. Conclusions about previously exposed vaccinees were limited because only 5 or 6 AZD1222 recipients were SARS-CoV-2 seropositive at baseline. The 56-69-year group was small, and its depth increase did not reach significance, likely because of low power. The whole spike protein was spanned by vaccine-associated CD4 TCRs, and dominant responses were seen in regions 160-218 and 743-854. Because no day 14 peak-response samples were available, the repertoires could be characterized only after the peak T cell response.

What this sample's time point label stands for: baseline before first vaccination. Vaccinee samples came from UK trials COV001 and COV002, including a single-blind randomized controlled phase 2/3 trial of AZD1222 (ChAdOx1 nCoV-19) in healthy adults. For TCRbeta chain sequencing, PBMC samples from trial participants were taken at day 0 and at day 28 after the second dose. The sample in question was peripheral blood, obtained on day 0 of AZD1222 vaccination. This sequence was found in an adult in good health. The rearrangement combines TRBV27 with TRBJ1-2; no D gene call is confident. At the DNA level, the sequence is TGTGCCAGCAAAGGAAGAAACTCGCCTAACTATGGCTACACCTTC. Its protein reads: CASKGRNSPNYGYTF.